What follows are 5 T cell receptor beta chains derived from one specimen sequenced in a study of blood T cells in healthy people across ages. With a J-beta primer mix and a sample-barcoded 5' primer, a second PCR ran about 7 to 11 cycles. MiXCR, applied by TCRdb to the 5' RACE reads, yields one record per CDR3 protein. Counted here are 750,000 to 950,000 distinct CDR3 sequences, around 25% occurring once; the ten biggest clones make up over 2.5%. These data were likewise used in another study, on T cells of mothers and their children.

Sequenced input: blood. The source of these receptors is a boy younger than 18 in good health.

As to this clonotype: An end of the junction differs from the germline gene, which may be a read error. V is TRBV2 and J is TRBJ1-2; D may be TRBD1 (5 bases). This CDR3 contains 11 residues. Looked up from germline, CDR1 is SNHLY and CDR2 is FYNNEI. CDR3: CASRDSSDYAF. CDR3 coding DNA: TGTGCCAGCAGAGACAGCTCCGACTACGCCTTC.

This clonotype has only a few counts. The chain uses TRBV5-1 and TRBJ1-1, with D possibly matching TRBD1 (6 bases). V was cut by 0 bases and J by 8 bases, with 17 bases left in between. Germline V gene data show CDR1 as SGHRS and CDR2 as YFSETQ. The CDR3 sequence is 15 residues long. The chain's CDR3 is CASSLEYGGHFEAFF. The CDR3 bases are TGCGCCAGCAGCTTGGAGTATGGGGGGCATTTCGAAGCTTTCTTT.

This rearrangement joins TRBV12-3 or TRBV12-4 to TRBJ1-2, with D maybe TRBD1 (5 bases). The CDR3 has 16 amino acids. With 3 bases removed from V and 8 bases from J, the gap between germline ends came to 22 bases. As DNA, the CDR3 is TGTGCCAGCAGTTTCGGTTTGGGGGTAAGCGGGATAGGCTACACCTTC. This gives the protein CASSFGLGVSGIGYTF.

This clonotype was counted a few times. The chain combines TRBV9 with TRBJ2-5, with 7 nucleotides matching TRBD2. The end of the DNA fits TRBJ2-1 better, so the J call may be wrong. The germline V gene encodes CDR1 SGDLS and CDR2 YYNGEE. The CDR3 totals 15 residues. The CDR3 reads CASSVSLGTIDEQFF. The CDR3 bases are TGTGCCAGCAGCGTATCCCTCGGGACTATCGATGAGCAGTTCTTC.

This rearrangement joins TRBV3-1 to TRBJ2-5; D remains unclear. This CDR3 has 17 amino acids. The V and J ends lost 6 bases and 5 bases respectively, with 25 bases between them. The germline CDR1 and CDR2 sequences are LGHDT and YNNKEL (reference sequence). The CDR3 loop reads CASRSRAWTLNRETQYF. In nucleotides, the CDR3 is TGTGCCAGCAGGTCCCGTGCGTGGACGCTTAATCGGGAGACCCAGTACTTC.